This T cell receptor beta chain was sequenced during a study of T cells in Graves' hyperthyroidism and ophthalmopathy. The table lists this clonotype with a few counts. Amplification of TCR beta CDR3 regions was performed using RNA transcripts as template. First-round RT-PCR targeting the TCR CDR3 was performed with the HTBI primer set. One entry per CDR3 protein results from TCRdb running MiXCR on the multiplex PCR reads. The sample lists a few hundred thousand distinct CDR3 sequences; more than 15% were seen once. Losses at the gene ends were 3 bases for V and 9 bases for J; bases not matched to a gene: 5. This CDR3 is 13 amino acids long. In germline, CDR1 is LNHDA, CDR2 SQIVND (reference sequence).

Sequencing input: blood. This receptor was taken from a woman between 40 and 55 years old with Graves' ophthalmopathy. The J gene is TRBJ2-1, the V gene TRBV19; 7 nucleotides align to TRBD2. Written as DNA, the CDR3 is TGTGCCAGTAGTATGTTAGCGGGTGGTGAGCAGTTCTTC. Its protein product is CASSMLAGGEQFF.